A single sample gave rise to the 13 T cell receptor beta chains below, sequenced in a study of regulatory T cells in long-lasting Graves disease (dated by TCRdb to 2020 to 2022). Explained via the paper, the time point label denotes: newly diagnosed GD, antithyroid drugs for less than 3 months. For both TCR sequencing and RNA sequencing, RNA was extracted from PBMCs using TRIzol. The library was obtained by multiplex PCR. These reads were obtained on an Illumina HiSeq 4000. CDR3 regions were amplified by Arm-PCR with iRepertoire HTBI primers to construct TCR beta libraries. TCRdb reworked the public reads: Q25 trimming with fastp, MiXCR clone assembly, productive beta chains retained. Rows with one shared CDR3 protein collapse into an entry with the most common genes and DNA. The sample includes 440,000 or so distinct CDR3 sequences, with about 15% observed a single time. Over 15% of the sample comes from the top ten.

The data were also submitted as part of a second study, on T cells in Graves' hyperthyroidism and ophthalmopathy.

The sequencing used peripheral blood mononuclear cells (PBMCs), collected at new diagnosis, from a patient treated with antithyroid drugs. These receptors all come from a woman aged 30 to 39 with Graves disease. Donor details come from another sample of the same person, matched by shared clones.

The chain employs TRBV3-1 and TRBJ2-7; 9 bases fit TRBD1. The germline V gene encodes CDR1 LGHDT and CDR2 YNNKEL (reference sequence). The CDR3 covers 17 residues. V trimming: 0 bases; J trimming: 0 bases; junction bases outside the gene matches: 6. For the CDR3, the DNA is TGTGCCAGCAGCCAAGAATTTACAGGGGGCGTCTCCTACGAGCAGTACTTC. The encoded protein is CASSQEFTGGVSYEQYF.

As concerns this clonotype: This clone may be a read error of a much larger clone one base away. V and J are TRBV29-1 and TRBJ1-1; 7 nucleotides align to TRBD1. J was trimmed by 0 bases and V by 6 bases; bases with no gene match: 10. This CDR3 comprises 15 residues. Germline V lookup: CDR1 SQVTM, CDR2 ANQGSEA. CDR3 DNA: TGCAGCGTCCCTACGGACAGGACAATGAACACTGAAGCTTTCTTT. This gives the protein CSVPTDRTMNTEAFF.

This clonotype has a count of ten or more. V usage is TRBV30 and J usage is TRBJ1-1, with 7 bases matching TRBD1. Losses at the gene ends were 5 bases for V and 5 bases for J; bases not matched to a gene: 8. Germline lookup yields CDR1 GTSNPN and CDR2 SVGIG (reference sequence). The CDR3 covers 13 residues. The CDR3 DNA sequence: TGTGCCTGGGGAAAGGGGGCAGTGACTGAAGCTTTCTTT. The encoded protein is CAWGKGAVTEAFF.

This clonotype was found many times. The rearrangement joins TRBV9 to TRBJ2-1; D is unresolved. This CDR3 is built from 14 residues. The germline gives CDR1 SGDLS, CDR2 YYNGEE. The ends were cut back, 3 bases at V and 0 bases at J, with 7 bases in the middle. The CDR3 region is CASSGTSSYNEQFF. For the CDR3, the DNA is TGTGCCAGCAGCGGGACCAGCTCCTACAATGAGCAGTTCTTC.

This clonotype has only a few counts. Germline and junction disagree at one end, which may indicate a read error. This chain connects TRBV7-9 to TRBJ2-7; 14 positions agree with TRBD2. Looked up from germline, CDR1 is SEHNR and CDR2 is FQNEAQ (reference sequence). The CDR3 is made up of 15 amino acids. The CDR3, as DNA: TGTGCCGGCAGCCCAGGGACTAGCGGGAGCTACGAGCAGTACTTC. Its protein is CAGSPGTSGSYEQYF.

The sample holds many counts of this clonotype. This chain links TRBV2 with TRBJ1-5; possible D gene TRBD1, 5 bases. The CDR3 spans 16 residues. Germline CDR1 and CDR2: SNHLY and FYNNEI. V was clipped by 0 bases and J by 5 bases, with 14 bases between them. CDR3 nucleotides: TGTGCCAGCAGTGAAGCGCTTCTGGGACCCTATCAGCCCCAGCATTTT. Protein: CASSEALLGPYQPQHF.

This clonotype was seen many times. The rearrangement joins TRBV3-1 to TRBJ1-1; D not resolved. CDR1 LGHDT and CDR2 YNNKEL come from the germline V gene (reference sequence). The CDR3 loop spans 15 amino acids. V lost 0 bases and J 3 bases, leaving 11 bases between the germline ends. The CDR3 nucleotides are TGTGCCAGCAGCCAAGATCCGACAACCTACACTGAAGCTTTCTTT. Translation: CASSQDPTTYTEAFF.

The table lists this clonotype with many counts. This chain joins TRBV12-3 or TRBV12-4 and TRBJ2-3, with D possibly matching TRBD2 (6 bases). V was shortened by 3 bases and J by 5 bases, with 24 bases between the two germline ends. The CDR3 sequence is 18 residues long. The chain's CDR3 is CASSFGPGEVGYGDTQYF. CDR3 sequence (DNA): TGTGCCAGCAGTTTTGGGCCGGGAGAGGTCGGTTACGGAGATACGCAGTATTTT.

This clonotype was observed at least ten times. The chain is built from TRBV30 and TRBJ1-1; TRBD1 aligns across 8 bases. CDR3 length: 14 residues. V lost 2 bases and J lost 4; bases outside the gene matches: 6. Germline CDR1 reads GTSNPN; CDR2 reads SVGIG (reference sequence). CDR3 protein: CAWSRTGMGTEAFF. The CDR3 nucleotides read TGTGCCTGGAGTCGGACAGGGATGGGCACTGAAGCTTTCTTT.

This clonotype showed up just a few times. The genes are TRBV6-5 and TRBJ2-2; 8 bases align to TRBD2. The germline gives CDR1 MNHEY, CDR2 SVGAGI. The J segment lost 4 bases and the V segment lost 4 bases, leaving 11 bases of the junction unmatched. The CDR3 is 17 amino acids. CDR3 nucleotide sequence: TGTGCCAGCAGTTCCTCCGTAGGCCTAGCGGGCACCGGGGAGCTGTTTTTT. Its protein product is CASSSSVGLAGTGELFF.

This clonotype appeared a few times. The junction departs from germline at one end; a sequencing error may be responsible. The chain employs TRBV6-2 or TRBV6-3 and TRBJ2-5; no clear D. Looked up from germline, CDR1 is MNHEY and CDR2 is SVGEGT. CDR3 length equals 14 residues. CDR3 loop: CASSEWAQLEIQYF. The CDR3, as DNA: TGTGCCAGCAGTGAATGGGCTCAGCTTGAGATCCAGTACTTC.

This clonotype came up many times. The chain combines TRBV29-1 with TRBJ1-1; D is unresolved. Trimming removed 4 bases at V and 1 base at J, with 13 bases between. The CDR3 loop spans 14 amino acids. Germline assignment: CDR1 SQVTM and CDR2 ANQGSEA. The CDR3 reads CSVVLNGGNTEAFF. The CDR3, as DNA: TGCAGCGTTGTCCTTAATGGCGGGAACACTGAAGCTTTCTTT.

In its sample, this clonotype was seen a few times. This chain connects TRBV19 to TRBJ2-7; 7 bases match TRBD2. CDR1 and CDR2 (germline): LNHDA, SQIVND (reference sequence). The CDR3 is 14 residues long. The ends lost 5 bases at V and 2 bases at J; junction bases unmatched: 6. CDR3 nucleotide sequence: TGTGCCAGTAGTTCCTCAGCGGGGCCCTACGAGCAGTACTTC. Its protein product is CASSSSAGPYEQYF.